This T cell receptor (beta chain) was retrieved from a study of T cell responses to AZD1222 COVID-19 vaccine (dated by TCRdb to the early 2020s). In the study overall: AZD1222 recipients given second doses at about 4 weeks or at about 12 weeks were pooled, since spike-specific TCR depth and breadth were not found to differ between the two schedules. TCR sequencing covered 230 to 250 trial participants: about 210 given two doses of AZD1222 and approximately 26 given two doses of MenACWY control vaccine. Trial participants were enrolled by age into subgroups of 18-55, 56-69 and 70-plus years, and around 140, 26 and 57 TCR-sequenced participants, respectively, were included in these subgroups. Study-wide conclusions, independent of this receptor: After two AZD1222 doses, both the breadth and the depth of spike-specific TCRs were significantly higher than at day 0 and than in MenACWY recipients. Most participants were white British and females outnumbered males, and the authors suggested that clonal diversity may have been underestimated. Reportedly, close to half of the unique spike-specific TCRs recognized epitopes lying outside the regions that are mutated in the B.1.351 and B.1.1.7 variants. No day 14 peak-response samples were available, so repertoires were characterized only after the peak T cell response. The vaccine-associated CD4 TCRs covered the entire spike protein, and the dominant responses fell in regions 160-218 and 743-854. Only five or six AZD1222 recipients were SARS-CoV-2 seropositive at baseline, limiting conclusions about previously exposed vaccinees. In the small 56-69-year group, the increase in depth fell short of significance, most likely because of low power.

Only one count was recorded for this clone. Its recognized antigen is unknown. Within one base of it there is no much larger clone, and no base qualities were kept. The sample's time point label, decoded: baseline before first vaccination. Vaccinee samples came from UK trials COV001 and COV002, including a single-blind randomized controlled phase 2/3 trial of AZD1222 (ChAdOx1 nCoV-19) in healthy adults. For TCRbeta chain sequencing, PBMC samples were collected from trial participants at day 0 and at day 28 after the second dose. The CDR3 regions of human TCRbeta chains were analyzed by immunosequencing. The source study handled its data this way. Repertoire TCRs were checked for matches against a reference library of SARS-CoV-2-specific TCRs that had been generated using the MIRA antigen-specificity platform. Breadth was defined as the fraction of unique TCRs that were SARS-CoV-2-associated, and depth was defined as the fraction of total T cells that were SARS-CoV-2-associated. Using the MIRA data, each spike-specific TCR was mapped to the spike region that the TCR reacts to and placed in a CD4 or CD8 class. Log10-transformed breadth and depth values were compared by one-way ANOVA with Sidak's multiple comparisons tests. TCRdb's version of the immuneACCESS table is confined to in-frame rearrangements and falls short of the full clone set. An unresolved V gene accounts for under half of the shortfall where checked; the remainder is of unknown origin. The V and J calls and clone size were taken over from that table, and D and trimming were inferred from the DNA. This sample is represented by approximately 140,000 clones; about 92% of them were singletons. The biggest ten clones account for approximately 2% of the sample.

This clonotype was obtained from an adult in good health. The starting material was peripheral blood, obtained on day 0 of AZD1222 vaccination.

CDR3 sequence: CASSYWAGANVLTF. In nucleotides, the sequence is TGTGCCAGCAGCTACTGGGCTGGGGCCAACGTCCTGACTTTC. The chain couples TRBV5-6 to TRBJ2-6; the D gene cannot be named for sure. V is cut by 3 bases and J by 2 bases, and the space between the germline ends is 6 bases. From the cysteine up to the phenylalanine, the CDR3 has a length of 14 residues. The only DNA kept is the CDR3, 42 bases in frame from the first base. CDR1 and CDR2 were assigned from the germline V gene as SGHDT and YYEEEE.